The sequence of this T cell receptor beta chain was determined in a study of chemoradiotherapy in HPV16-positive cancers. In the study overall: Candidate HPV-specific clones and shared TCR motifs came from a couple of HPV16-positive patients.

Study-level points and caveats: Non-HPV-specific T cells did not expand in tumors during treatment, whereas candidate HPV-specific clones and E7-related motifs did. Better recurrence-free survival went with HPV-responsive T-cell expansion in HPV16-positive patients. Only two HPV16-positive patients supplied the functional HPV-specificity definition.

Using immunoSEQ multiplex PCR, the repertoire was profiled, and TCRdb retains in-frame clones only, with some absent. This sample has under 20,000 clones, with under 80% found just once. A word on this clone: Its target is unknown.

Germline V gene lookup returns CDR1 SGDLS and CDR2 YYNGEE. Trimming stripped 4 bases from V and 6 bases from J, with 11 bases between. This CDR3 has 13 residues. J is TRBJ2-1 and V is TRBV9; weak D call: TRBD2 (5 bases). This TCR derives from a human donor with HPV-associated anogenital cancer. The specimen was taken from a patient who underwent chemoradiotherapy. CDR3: CASSRAGGNEQFF. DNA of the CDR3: TGTGCCAGCAGCCGGGCGGGTGGCAATGAGCAGTTCTTC.